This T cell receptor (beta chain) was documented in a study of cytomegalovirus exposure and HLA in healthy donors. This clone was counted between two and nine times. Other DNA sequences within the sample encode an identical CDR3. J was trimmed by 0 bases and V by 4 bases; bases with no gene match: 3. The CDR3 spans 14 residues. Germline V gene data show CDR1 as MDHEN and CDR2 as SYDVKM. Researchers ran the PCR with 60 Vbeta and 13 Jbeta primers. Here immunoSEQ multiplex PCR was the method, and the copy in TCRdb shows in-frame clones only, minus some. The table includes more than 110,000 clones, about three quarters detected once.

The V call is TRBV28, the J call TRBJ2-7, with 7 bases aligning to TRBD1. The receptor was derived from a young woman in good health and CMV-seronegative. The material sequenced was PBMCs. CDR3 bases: TGTGCCAGCAGTTCGGCAGGGGGCTCCTACGAGCAGTACGTC. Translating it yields CASSSAGGSYEQYV.